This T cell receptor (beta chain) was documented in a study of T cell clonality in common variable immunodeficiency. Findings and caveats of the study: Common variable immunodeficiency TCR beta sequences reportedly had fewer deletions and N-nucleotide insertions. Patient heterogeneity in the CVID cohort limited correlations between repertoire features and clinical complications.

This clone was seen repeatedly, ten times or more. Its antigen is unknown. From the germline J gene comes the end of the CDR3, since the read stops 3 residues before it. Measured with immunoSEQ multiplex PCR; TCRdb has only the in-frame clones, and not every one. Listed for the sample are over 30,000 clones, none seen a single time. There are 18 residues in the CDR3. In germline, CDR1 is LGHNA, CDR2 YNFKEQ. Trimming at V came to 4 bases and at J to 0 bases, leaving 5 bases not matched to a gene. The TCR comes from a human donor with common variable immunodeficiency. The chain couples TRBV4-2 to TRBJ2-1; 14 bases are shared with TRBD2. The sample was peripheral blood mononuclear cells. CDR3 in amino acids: CASSPGLAGGRSYNEQFF. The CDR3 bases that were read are TGTGCCAGCAGCCCCGGACTAGCGGGAGGCCGCTCCTACAATGAG.